The next 19 T cell receptor beta chains were all read from a single sample in a study of blood T cell repertoires in COVID-19. Sequenced by immunoSEQ multiplex PCR; TCRdb stores in-frame clones only, minus some. Of about 400,000 clones listed, over 75% are singletons. Sequencing was carried out using PBMCs or T cells enriched from blood (not recorded which). These receptors came from a middle-aged woman with acute COVID-19.

The chain has TRBV9 and TRBJ2-7; tentative D call: TRBD1 (6 bases). V was trimmed by 4 bases and J by 3 bases, leaving 14 bases between them. Germline V lookup: CDR1 SGDLS, CDR2 YYNGEE. The CDR3 runs to 14 residues. The CDR3 sequence is CASSLGQGGYEQYF. The CDR3 region has the DNA TGTGCCAGCAGCCTGGGACAAGGGGGCTACGAGCAGTACTTC.

The rearrangement joins TRBV14 to TRBJ1-3; D unresolved. The CDR3 consists of 13 residues. CDR1 and CDR2 (germline): SGHDN, FVKESK. V dropped 6 bases and J dropped 3 bases, with 9 bases sitting between them. The CDR3 sequence: CASRRLGGNTIYF. CDR3 in DNA: TGTGCCAGCAGGCGGCTGGGTGGAAACACCATATATTTT.

This clone appeared once. The rearrangement uses TRBV7-9 and TRBJ2-5; TRBD2 aligns across 8 bases. The CDR3 extends over 14 amino acids. V trimming: 6 bases; J trimming: 2 bases; junction bases outside the gene matches: 5. Germline CDR1 reads SEHNR; CDR2 reads FQNEAQ (reference sequence). The CDR3 DNA follows: TGTGCCAGCAGGTATAGCGGGACTCAAGAGACCCAGTACTTC. Translation: CASRYSGTQETQYF.

The chain carries TRBV5-8 and TRBJ1-3; D is unresolved. The CDR3 is 15 amino acids. Germline V gene sequence: CDR1 SGHTS, CDR2 YDEGEE. Trimming stripped 2 bases from V and 2 bases from J, with 11 bases between. As DNA, the CDR3 is TGTGCCAGCAGCTTTCGGGGATCACCTGGAAACACCATATATTTT. Amino acid sequence: CASSFRGSPGNTIYF.

The chain carries TRBV18 and TRBJ1-1; perhaps TRBD1 as D (6 bases). V gave up 3 bases and J gave up 6 bases, with 14 bases separating them. The germline V gene has CDR1 KGHSH and CDR2 LQKENI. The CDR3 has 14 amino acids. For the CDR3, the DNA is TGTGCCAGCTCACCGACTGGGGGCATGGCTGAAGCTTTCTTT. This codes for CASSPTGGMAEAFF.

The V call is TRBV2, the J call TRBJ2-1; D ambiguous. The CDR3 has 15 amino acids. V lost 6 bases and J lost 0, with 12 bases in between. Germline V gene sequence: CDR1 SNHLY, CDR2 FYNNEI. As DNA, the CDR3 is TGTGCCAGCAGGGCGGCCGAAAACTCCTACAATGAGCAGTTCTTC. Translated, it gives CASRAAENSYNEQFF. Complete variable domain (other parts from reference TRBV2 and TRBJ2-1): EPEVTQTPSHQVTQMGQEVILRCVPISNHLYFYWYRQILGQKVEFLVSFYNNEISEKSEIFDDQFSVERPDGSNFTLKIRSTKLEDSAMYFCASRAAENSYNEQFFGPGTRLTVL.

This chain connects TRBV6-2 or TRBV6-3 to TRBJ1-5, with unresolved D. CDR1 is MNHEY, CDR2 SVGEGT, per germline. The CDR3 has 16 amino acids. Trimming removed 6 bases at V and 4 bases at J, with 19 bases between. CDR3 bases: TGTGCCAGCAGCCCTCAGGAGGGCGCAAGGAATCAGCCCCAGCATTTT. It translates to CASSPQEGARNQPQHF.

This clone appeared once. The rearrangement uses TRBV10-3 and TRBJ2-7; D remains unclear. V shed 1 base and J shed 0 bases, with 7 bases lying between them. CDR1 is ENHRY, CDR2 SYGVKD, per germline. The CDR3 runs to 14 residues. CDR3 DNA: TGTGCCATCAGTGAGTACACAAGCTCCTACGAGCAGTACTTC. The encoded protein is CAISEYTSSYEQYF.

Written as DNA, the CDR3 is TGTGCCAGTACCCCATTCCACCTCAGGGAGGCCGGAAACACCATATATTTT. This codes for CASTPFHLREAGNTIYF. The rearrangement links TRBV19 to TRBJ1-3; possible D gene TRBD1, 5 bases. The CDR3 covers 17 residues. Trimming stripped 7 bases from V and 4 bases from J, with 23 bases between. Germline V CDR1 and CDR2: LNHDA, SQIVND (reference sequence).

The chain uses TRBV7-5 and TRBJ1-2; TRBD1 is the table's D call, not checked against the DNA. TRBV7-5 is a documented pseudogene. The CDR3 sequence is 18 residues long. CDR3 sequence: CARSFHWDILREGRGYTF. In DNA, the CDR3 is TGTGCCAGAAGCTTCCACTGGGACATTTTGCGTGAAGGTCGGGGCTACACCTTC.

The chain links TRBV5-1 to TRBJ2-3; 7 bases map to TRBD1. The germline V gene encodes CDR1 SGHRS and CDR2 YFSETQ. V gave up 2 bases and J gave up 5 bases; unmatched junction bases: 8. CDR3 length: 15 residues. CDR3: CASSFSGGSRDTQYF. CDR3 sequence (DNA): TGCGCCAGCAGCTTTTCAGGGGGATCGAGAGATACGCAGTATTTT.

The J gene is TRBJ2-7, the V gene TRBV5-6, with 10 bases that match TRBD1. Per germline, CDR1 SGHDT and CDR2 YYEEEE. This CDR3 has 15 amino acids. The V and J ends lost 1 base and 5 bases, in that order; junction bases with no gene match: 6. The CDR3: CASSLLGQGLNEQYF. CDR3 bases: TGTGCCAGCAGCTTGTTGGGACAGGGGTTAAACGAGCAGTACTTC.

CDR3 coding DNA: TGTGCCAGCAGTGATTCCGGGGGAGGCACAGATACGCAGTATTTT. Protein: CASSDSGGGTDTQYF. The J gene is TRBJ2-3, the V gene TRBV6-1, with D possibly TRBD2 on 6 matching bases. The germline V gene encodes CDR1 MNHNS and CDR2 SASEGT. The CDR3 runs to 15 residues. The V and J ends lost 3 bases and 1 base respectively, with 11 bases between them.

With regard to this clone: Distinct nucleotide sequences in the sample also encode this CDR3. This chain connects TRBV9 to TRBJ2-6; D call uncertain. Germline CDR1 reads SGDLS; CDR2 reads YYNGEE. The CDR3 length is 15 residues. The germline V and J ends were trimmed by 0 bases and 4 bases, with 8 bases remaining between them. The CDR3 region is CASSVAGSGANVLTF. The CDR3 DNA reads TGTGCCAGCAGCGTAGCCGGGTCAGGGGCCAACGTCCTGACTTTC.

The CDR3 sequence: CAWSVTGGQTQYF. CDR3 coding DNA: TGTGCCTGGAGTGTAACGGGGGGGCAGACCCAGTACTTC. The chain links TRBV30 to TRBJ2-5, with 8 nucleotides matching TRBD2. The germline CDR1 and CDR2 sequences are GTSNPN and SVGIG (reference sequence). V shed 0 bases and J 6 bases; nucleotides not matched to a gene: 3. This CDR3 spans 13 amino acids. Full variable domain (outside the CDR3, taken from reference TRBV30 and TRBJ2-5): SQTIHQWPATLVQPVGSPLSLECTVEGTSNPNLYWYRQAAGRGLQLLFYSVGIGQISSEVPQNLSASRPQDRQFILSSKKLLLSDSGFYLCAWSVTGGQTQYFGPGTRLLVL.

This clone was seen only a few times. The rearrangement uses TRBV19 and TRBJ2-2; D might be TRBD2 (6 bases). CDR3 length: 15 residues. Germline V gene sequence: CDR1 LNHDA, CDR2 SQIVND (reference sequence). The ends were cut back, 8 bases at V and 1 base at J, with 14 bases in the middle. CDR3 in DNA: TGTGCCAGTTGGGGAAGGGGACTGAACACCGGGGAGCTGTTTTTT. Translation gives CASWGRGLNTGELFF.

V gene TRBV30 combines with J gene TRBJ2-7; 8 bases match TRBD1. V dropped 2 bases and J dropped 1; count of bases not matched to a gene: 7. Looked up from germline, CDR1 is GTSNPN and CDR2 is SVGIG (reference sequence). The CDR3 has 15 residues. The CDR3 reads CAWSRTGRISYEQYF. The CDR3 bases are TGTGCCTGGAGTCGGACAGGGAGGATATCCTACGAGCAGTACTTC.

V and J are TRBV9 and TRBJ1-6, with 7 bases matching TRBD1. Germline-derived CDR1 and CDR2 are SGDLS and YYNGEE. The CDR3 contains 16 residues. With V trimmed by 3 bases and J by 4 bases, 7 bases remained unmatched. The CDR3 DNA reads TGTGCCAGCAGCGCAGCGACAGGGATTTATAATTCACCCCTCCACTTT. This gives the protein CASSAATGIYNSPLHF.

V usage is TRBV2 and J usage is TRBJ2-1; 7 positions match TRBD2. Germline V lookup: CDR1 SNHLY, CDR2 FYNNEI. V lost 0 bases to trimming and J lost 6 bases; unmatched junction nucleotides: 8. This CDR3 comprises 16 residues. The CDR3: CASSEAPRDYPNEQFF. The CDR3 nucleotides are TGTGCCAGCAGTGAAGCCCCCCGGGACTACCCCAATGAGCAGTTCTTC.